This TCR beta chain was observed in a study of blood T cell repertoires in COVID-19. The wider study: The origin of the acute and convalescent COVID-19 samples was the United States, Italy and Spain. PBMCs, B-cell-depleted T cells, or T cells provided the cDNA or gDNA that made up the material.

As processed by the authors: Estimation of nucleated cell counts was performed using reference gene primer amplification. Clones were read by immunoSEQ multiplex PCR, and TCRdb kept only the in-frame ones, dropping some. The V and J calls and clone size are taken from that table; D and trimming were inferred from the DNA. Of 40,000 to 65,000 clones listed, roughly 88% are singletons. The CDR3 runs to 14 residues. Germline CDR1 reads SGHRS; CDR2 reads YFSETQ. V shed 0 bases and J shed 8 bases, with 14 bases lying between them. The chain has TRBV5-1 and TRBJ1-2; D ambiguous. This clonotype originated in an elderly man with acute or convalescent COVID-19. The sample taken for sequencing was peripheral blood. The CDR3, as DNA: TGCGCCAGCAGCTTGGGGCAGGCCTATCGCGGCTACACCTTC. Amino acids: CASSLGQAYRGYTF.